These T cell receptor beta chains were read from a single sample in a study of T-cell memory formation after mild COVID-19. TCRdb redid the calling of the 5' RACE reads with MiXCR, one entry per CDR3 protein. The repertoire consists of 70,000 to 100,000 distinct CDR3 sequences, with approximately 13% occurring once and the leading ten covering over 25%. Material: PBMCs or a T cell subset sorted from them (not recorded which). All receptors come from an adult woman who had mild COVID-19 (a few samples of this study predate the infection). Cell type and time point are not known. CDR3s include the opening cysteine and the closing phenylalanine or tryptophan. Each record gives: J gene, V gene, clone size, D gene, CDR3 DNA, CDR3 protein. A D gene is named only where the DNA matches it firmly. The size of a clone is reported for some rows only, either as once, few or many, or as a class for expanded clones.

j_gene: TRBJ2-1; v_gene: TRBV27; abundance: -; d_gene: TRBD2; CDR3nt: TGTGCCAGCAGTCCGGGGCCCGGGACAGCTAAACCTCTAGCGGGAGATGAGCAGTTCTTC; CDR3aa: CASSPGPGTAKPLAGDEQFF
j_gene: TRBJ1-2; v_gene: TRBV12-3/TRBV12-4; abundance: few; d_gene: -; CDR3nt: TGTGCCAGCAGCTCTGGCGAGTCTGTTGGGCTCTATGGCTACACCTTC; CDR3aa: CASSSGESVGLYGYTF
j_gene: TRBJ2-3; v_gene: TRBV5-1; abundance: few; d_gene: -; CDR3nt: TGCGCCAGCAGCTATAGCTTTAAGGGAGAGTATGATACGCAGTATTTT; CDR3aa: CASSYSFKGEYDTQYF
j_gene: TRBJ2-1; v_gene: TRBV4-2; abundance: -; d_gene: TRBD2; CDR3nt: TGTGCCAGCAGCCCGGAGCGGGAGGGGTCCTACAATGAGCAGTTCTTC; CDR3aa: CASSPEREGSYNEQFF
j_gene: TRBJ2-1; v_gene: TRBV6-2/TRBV6-3; abundance: few; d_gene: -; CDR3nt: TGTGCCAGCAGTTACTCGCTCCATGAGCAGTTCTTC; CDR3aa: CASSYSLHEQFF
j_gene: TRBJ2-7; v_gene: TRBV12-3/TRBV12-4; abundance: few; d_gene: TRBD1; CDR3nt: TGTGCCAGCAGTTCCTCGAACAGGGGCGAGCAGTACTTC; CDR3aa: CASSSSNRGEQYF
j_gene: TRBJ2-2; v_gene: TRBV15; abundance: -; d_gene: TRBD1; CDR3nt: TGTGCCACCAGCTGGTACAGGGGGGTGACCGGGGAGCTGTTTTTT; CDR3aa: CATSWYRGVTGELFF
j_gene: TRBJ1-1; v_gene: TRBV24-1; abundance: -; d_gene: -; CDR3nt: TGTGCCACCAGTGGGCCGTCAAACACTGAAGCTTTCTTT; CDR3aa: CATSGPSNTEAFF
j_gene: TRBJ2-7; v_gene: TRBV4-3; abundance: few; d_gene: -; CDR3nt: TGCGCCAGCAGCCAAGATAAACAGGTCTACGAGCAGTACTTC; CDR3aa: CASSQDKQVYEQYF
j_gene: TRBJ1-5; v_gene: TRBV30; abundance: -; d_gene: TRBD1; CDR3nt: TGTGCCTGGAGTGTGGGACAGGGGTTTCAGCCCCAGCATTTT; CDR3aa: CAWSVGQGFQPQHF
j_gene: TRBJ2-1; v_gene: TRBV3-1; abundance: -; d_gene: -; CDR3nt: TGTGCCAGCAGCCAAAACACTGACAATGAGCAGTTCTTC; CDR3aa: CASSQNTDNEQFF
j_gene: TRBJ2-2; v_gene: TRBV11-1; abundance: few; d_gene: -; CDR3nt: TGTGCCAGCAGCCAAGGACTCTCCTTGGGCACCGGGGAGCTGTTTTTT; CDR3aa: CASSQGLSLGTGELFF
j_gene: TRBJ2-5; v_gene: TRBV20-1; abundance: -; d_gene: -; CDR3nt: TGCAGTGCTAGAAGAGAGACCCAGTACTTC; CDR3aa: CSARRETQYF
j_gene: TRBJ2-2; v_gene: TRBV14; abundance: few; d_gene: TRBD1; CDR3nt: TGTGCCAGCAGCCGCCCTCGAGGACAGGGAACCGGGGAGCTGTTTTTT; CDR3aa: CASSRPRGQGTGELFF
j_gene: TRBJ2-7; v_gene: TRBV27; abundance: many; d_gene: TRBD2; CDR3nt: TGTGCCAGCAGTCCCCCCCCGCTAGCGGGAGTCGAGCAGTACTTC; CDR3aa: CASSPPPLAGVEQYF
j_gene: TRBJ2-1; v_gene: TRBV4-2; abundance: few; d_gene: -; CDR3nt: TGTGCCAGCAGCCAAAACTTTGGGGGGCGAGATGAGCAGTTCTTC; CDR3aa: CASSQNFGGRDEQFF
j_gene: TRBJ1-2; v_gene: TRBV7-9; abundance: few; d_gene: -; CDR3nt: TGTGCCAGCAGCTTGGTCCAGCTCTATGGCTACACCTTC; CDR3aa: CASSLVQLYGYTF
j_gene: TRBJ1-1; v_gene: TRBV7-9; abundance: few; d_gene: TRBD1; CDR3nt: TGTGCCAGCAGCCCCGGGACAGGGAAGGCTGAAGCTTTCTTT; CDR3aa: CASSPGTGKAEAFF
j_gene: TRBJ2-1; v_gene: TRBV2; abundance: -; d_gene: -; CDR3nt: TGTGCCAGCAGCCCTAGGGCTACCTACAATGAGCAGTTCTTC; CDR3aa: CASSPRATYNEQFF
j_gene: TRBJ2-7; v_gene: TRBV18; abundance: -; d_gene: -; CDR3nt: TGTGCCAGCTCACCACCGGACCTGATCTACGAGCAGTACTTC; CDR3aa: CASSPPDLIYEQYF
j_gene: TRBJ2-1; v_gene: TRBV7-9; abundance: -; d_gene: -; CDR3nt: TGTGCCAGCAGGACAGGAGGGAAAGTATTCGGCGAGCAGTTCTTC; CDR3aa: CASRTGGKVFGEQFF
j_gene: TRBJ2-7; v_gene: TRBV4-1; abundance: many; d_gene: TRBD1; CDR3nt: TGCGCCAGCAGCCGAATAGGGACAGTTCCCTTTTACGAGCAGTACTTC; CDR3aa: CASSRIGTVPFYEQYF
j_gene: TRBJ2-1; v_gene: TRBV29-1; abundance: -; d_gene: -; CDR3nt: TGCAGCTTCCTTAAGGGAGTGTCCTACAATGAGCAGTTCTTC; CDR3aa: CSFLKGVSYNEQFF
j_gene: TRBJ1-2; v_gene: TRBV7-6; abundance: -; d_gene: -; CDR3nt: TGTGCCAGCAGCGCGCGGGGCAGGGGTGTCTATGGCTACACCTTC; CDR3aa: CASSARGRGVYGYTF
j_gene: TRBJ1-1; v_gene: TRBV6-2/TRBV6-3; abundance: -; d_gene: -; CDR3nt: TGTGCCAGCAGTTACTCAGGCGGAGTTGGTTGGGCTTTCTTT; CDR3aa: CASSYSGGVGWAFF
j_gene: TRBJ1-4; v_gene: TRBV7-8; abundance: -; d_gene: TRBD1; CDR3nt: TGTGCCAGCAGCCCCCCCGGGACAGCCAATGAAAAACTGTTTTTT; CDR3aa: CASSPPGTANEKLFF
j_gene: TRBJ2-5; v_gene: TRBV6-6; abundance: few; d_gene: TRBD2; CDR3nt: TGTGCCAGCAGTTTCCGGGACGGGGGGGAGACCCAGTACTTC; CDR3aa: CASSFRDGGETQYF
j_gene: TRBJ2-3; v_gene: TRBV9; abundance: -; d_gene: -; CDR3nt: TGTGCCAGCAGCGCCCTGGGGGATACGCAGTATTTT; CDR3aa: CASSALGDTQYF
j_gene: TRBJ2-1; v_gene: TRBV15; abundance: -; d_gene: -; CDR3nt: TGTGCCACCAGCAGTCCGCAGGCAGCGCCCGATGAGCAGTTCTTC; CDR3aa: CATSSPQAAPDEQFF
j_gene: TRBJ2-7; v_gene: TRBV13; abundance: -; d_gene: TRBD1; CDR3nt: TGTGCCAGCAGCTTAGGCCTTCAGGGGGTAACCTACGAGCAGTACTTC; CDR3aa: CASSLGLQGVTYEQYF
j_gene: TRBJ2-3; v_gene: TRBV4-1; abundance: -; d_gene: TRBD2; CDR3nt: TGCGCCAGCAGCCAAGAAGTCCCCTCCGCTAGCGGGGTCACAGATACGCAGTATTTT; CDR3aa: CASSQEVPSASGVTDTQYF
j_gene: TRBJ2-1; v_gene: TRBV4-3; abundance: -; d_gene: -; CDR3nt: TGCGCCAGCAGCCAAGATTCAACGGCTGAGCAGTTCTTC; CDR3aa: CASSQDSTAEQFF
j_gene: TRBJ2-1; v_gene: TRBV29-1; abundance: many; d_gene: -; CDR3nt: TGCAGCGTTTACCCAGGGGGGGACAATGAGCAGTTCTTC; CDR3aa: CSVYPGGDNEQFF
j_gene: TRBJ1-5; v_gene: TRBV5-6; abundance: -; d_gene: -; CDR3nt: TGTGCCAGCAGCTTGCGGCAAGGCCCCCCCCTCAATCAGCCCCAGCATTTT; CDR3aa: CASSLRQGPPLNQPQHF
j_gene: TRBJ2-2; v_gene: TRBV7-9; abundance: few; d_gene: -; CDR3nt: TGTGCCAGCAGCTTATACGGCGGGGAGCTGTTTTTT; CDR3aa: CASSLYGGELFF
j_gene: TRBJ2-1; v_gene: TRBV5-6; abundance: many; d_gene: TRBD1; CDR3nt: TGTGCCAGCAGCCCCGGACAGGGAGGTTGGTACAATGAGCAGTTCTTC; CDR3aa: CASSPGQGGWYNEQFF
j_gene: TRBJ2-1; v_gene: TRBV20-1; abundance: few; d_gene: TRBD2; CDR3nt: TGCAGTGCTAGAGACCTTAACCCCGGGAGGACTTGGAATGAGCAGTTCTTC; CDR3aa: CSARDLNPGRTWNEQFF
j_gene: TRBJ2-1; v_gene: TRBV12-3/TRBV12-4; abundance: few; d_gene: -; CDR3nt: TGTGCCAGCAGTTTAGAGTGGTACAATGAGCAGTTCTTC; CDR3aa: CASSLEWYNEQFF
j_gene: TRBJ2-1; v_gene: TRBV7-9; abundance: -; d_gene: -; CDR3nt: TGTGCCAGCAGCTCGACAGCCATCGAGCAGTTCTTC; CDR3aa: CASSSTAIEQFF
j_gene: TRBJ2-7; v_gene: TRBV5-1; abundance: -; d_gene: TRBD1; CDR3nt: TGCGCCAGCAGCCACGGGACAGGGGCCCCCTACGAGCAGTACTTC; CDR3aa: CASSHGTGAPYEQYF
j_gene: TRBJ2-1; v_gene: TRBV20-1; abundance: -; d_gene: -; CDR3nt: TGCAGTGCTAGCGAGGGGTATGAGCAGTTCTTC; CDR3aa: CSASEGYEQFF
j_gene: TRBJ1-1; v_gene: TRBV5-6; abundance: -; d_gene: TRBD1; CDR3nt: TGTGCCAGCAGCGTCGGGACAGGGCCGACTGAAGCTTTCTTT; CDR3aa: CASSVGTGPTEAFF
j_gene: TRBJ2-2; v_gene: TRBV6-5; abundance: many; d_gene: TRBD1; CDR3nt: TGTGCCAGCAGTTACTCGTCTAGTACCCCACAGGGGGCTACCGGGGAGCTGTTTTTT; CDR3aa: CASSYSSSTPQGATGELFF
j_gene: TRBJ2-7; v_gene: TRBV20-1; abundance: -; d_gene: -; CDR3nt: TGCAGTGCTAGAGAAGAGGGTAATCCTTACGAGCAGTACTTC; CDR3aa: CSAREEGNPYEQYF
j_gene: TRBJ1-1; v_gene: TRBV5-6; abundance: -; d_gene: TRBD1; CDR3nt: TGTGCCAGCAGTTTGGGGACAGGGGAAACTGAAGCTTTCTTT; CDR3aa: CASSLGTGETEAFF
j_gene: TRBJ2-1; v_gene: TRBV11-3; abundance: few; d_gene: -; CDR3nt: TGTGCCAGCAGCTTTCCCTACTCCTACAATGAGCAGTTCTTC; CDR3aa: CASSFPYSYNEQFF